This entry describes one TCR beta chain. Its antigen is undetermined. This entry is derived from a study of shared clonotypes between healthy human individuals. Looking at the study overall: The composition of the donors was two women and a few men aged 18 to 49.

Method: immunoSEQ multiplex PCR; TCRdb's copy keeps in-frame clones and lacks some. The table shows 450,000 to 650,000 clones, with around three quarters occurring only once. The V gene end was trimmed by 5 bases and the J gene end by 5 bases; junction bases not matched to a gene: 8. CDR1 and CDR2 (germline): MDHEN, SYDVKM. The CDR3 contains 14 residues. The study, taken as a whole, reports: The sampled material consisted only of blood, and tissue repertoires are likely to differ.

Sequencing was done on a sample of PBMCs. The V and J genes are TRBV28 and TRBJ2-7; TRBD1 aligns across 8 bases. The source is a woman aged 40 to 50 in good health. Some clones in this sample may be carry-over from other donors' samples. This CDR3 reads CASSTTGAFNEQYF. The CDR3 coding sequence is TGTGCCAGCAGTACGACAGGGGCATTCAACGAGCAGTACTTC.